What follows are 9 T cell receptor beta chains derived from one specimen sequenced in a study of T cells after yellow fever vaccination. TCRdb passed the 5' RACE reads through MiXCR, listing each CDR3 protein once. The table lists approximately 300,000 distinct CDR3 sequences, around 7% of them singletons. Sequences were derived from PBMCs, sampled roughly seven weeks after the first yellow fever vaccination. The origin of the receptors is a man between 18 and 35 years old who received the YFV17D yellow fever vaccine.

The chain links TRBV5-4 to TRBJ1-2, with D unclear. V lost 0 bases to trimming and J lost 2 bases, with 14 bases between them. Germline loops: CDR1 SGHNT, CDR2 YYREEE (reference sequence). There are 16 residues in the CDR3. This CDR3 is CASSLARGGSNYGYTF. CDR3 DNA: TGTGCCAGCAGCTTGGCCCGGGGAGGCTCAAACTATGGCTACACCTTC. Full variable domain (rest looked up from reference TRBV5-4 and TRBJ1-2): ETGVTQSPTHLIKTRGQQVTLRCSSQSGHNTVSWYQQALGQGPQFIFQYYREEENGRGNFPPRFSGLQFPNYSSELNVNALELDDSALYLCASSLARGGSNYGYTFGSGTRLTVV.

V gene TRBV6-5 combines with J gene TRBJ2-7, with no clear D. The CDR3 has 14 amino acids. The germline gives CDR1 MNHEY, CDR2 SVGAGI. Trimming removed 4 bases from V and 5 bases from J, with 15 bases in between. The CDR3 DNA is TGTGCCAGCAGTTGGATCCCGGTTTCCGACGAGCAGTACTTC. This encodes CASSWIPVSDEQYF.

In this sample, this clonotype turned up many times. The chain has TRBV9 and TRBJ2-1; D uncertain. The germline CDR1 and CDR2 sequences are SGDLS and YYNGEE. Trimming removed 0 bases from V and 9 bases from J, with 4 bases in between. The CDR3 length is 11 residues. The CDR3: CASSVGGEQFF. The DNA for the CDR3 is TGTGCCAGCAGCGTAGGGGGTGAGCAGTTCTTC.

This chain joins TRBV27 and TRBJ2-7, with D maybe TRBD1 (6 bases). V was cut by 3 bases and J by 3 bases, with 18 bases left in between. CDR3 size: 16 residues. Germline assignment: CDR1 MNHEY and CDR2 SMNVEV (reference sequence). In DNA, the CDR3 is TGTGCCAGCAGTTTGACCGGGACACCTAAAATCTACGAGCAGTACTTC. Residues: CASSLTGTPKIYEQYF.

V usage is TRBV5-6 and J usage is TRBJ2-1; 16 positions match TRBD2. The CDR3 sequence is 17 residues long. Germline V gene sequence: CDR1 SGHDT, CDR2 YYEEEE. V gave up 4 bases and J gave up 10 bases; unmatched junction bases: 11. CDR3 region: CASSPRGTSGGAGEQFF. The CDR3 DNA is TGTGCCAGCAGCCCCCGCGGGACTAGCGGGGGGGCAGGAGAGCAGTTCTTC.

V is TRBV6-5 and J is TRBJ1-1, with a tentative D call TRBD1 (6 bases). Germline CDR1 reads MNHEY; CDR2 reads SVGAGI. The CDR3 sequence is 15 residues long. The V and J ends lost 2 bases and 6 bases respectively, with 16 bases between them. The DNA for the CDR3 is TGTGCCAGCAGTTACGGGGCAGGGGTTTATTCTGAAGCTTTCTTT. The encoded protein is CASSYGAGVYSEAFF.

This clonotype was counted a few times. The chain joins TRBV6-9 to TRBJ2-7, with 8 positions matching TRBD1. CDR1 MNHGY and CDR2 SVAAGI come from the germline V gene. Trimming at V came to 7 bases and at J to 5 bases, leaving 10 bases not matched to a gene. CDR3 length: 14 residues. Here the CDR3 reads CASTDRGIRDEQYV. For the CDR3, the DNA is TGTGCCAGCACCGACAGGGGTATCCGCGACGAGCAGTACGTC.

This rearrangement joins TRBV7-2 to TRBJ2-5; D gene uncertain. The length of the CDR3 is 13 residues. Trimming removed 3 bases from V and 1 base from J, with 6 bases in between. The germline V gene encodes CDR1 SGHTA and CDR2 FQGNSA. The CDR3 sequence: CASSFSSQETQYF. The CDR3, as DNA: TGTGCCAGCAGCTTCTCGAGCCAAGAGACCCAGTACTTC.

The chain uses TRBV12-3 or TRBV12-4 and TRBJ1-6, with TRBD1 matching 8 bases. This CDR3 has 15 amino acids. J was trimmed by 7 bases and V by 5 bases; bases with no gene match: 7. Here the CDR3 reads CASSDSGQGNSPLHF. In DNA form, the CDR3 reads TGTGCCAGCAGTGATAGTGGACAGGGAAATTCACCCCTCCACTTT.